This TCR beta chain was recovered during a study of cytomegalovirus exposure and HLA in healthy donors. CDR3 size: 14 residues. The germline V and J ends were trimmed by 2 bases and 3 bases, with 8 bases remaining between them. Per germline, CDR1 MNHEY and CDR2 SMNVEV (reference sequence). Healthy individuals who donated bone marrow served as the donors. Regarding the study as a whole: 87-base-pair reads could not separate some V segments, including TRBV6-2 and TRBV6-3.

Worth noting for this clone: Its target is unknown.

The PCR used 60 Vbeta and 13 Jbeta primers. TCRdb keeps only in-frame clones here, not all; method: immunoSEQ multiplex PCR. The sample consists of 100,000 or so clones, roughly 77% of them appearing once. The receptor's source is a woman in her forties or fifties in good health and CMV-seropositive. The sample consisted of PBMCs. This rearrangement joins TRBV27 to TRBJ1-5; TRBD1 is a possible D gene (5 bases). The CDR3 loop reads CASSLQGPNQPQHF. The CDR3 DNA reads TGTGCCAGCAGTTTACAGGGCCCCAATCAGCCCCAGCATTTT.